The next 16 T cell receptor beta chains were all read from a single sample in a study. Tregs were sorted as CD4+CD25+CD127-/low cells. Each CDR3 protein gets one entry after TCRdb re-called the 5' RACE reads with MiXCR. The sample consists of approximately 60,000 distinct CDR3 sequences, approximately 27% of them appearing once. Sequencing was performed on tumor-infiltrating Tregs sorted from the breast tumor. The receptor set was obtained from a female donor with breast cancer.

This clonotype was observed at least ten times. This chain links TRBV6-5 with TRBJ2-1, with 9 bases identical to TRBD2. The CDR3 is made up of 13 amino acids. Looked up from germline, CDR1 is MNHEY and CDR2 is SVGAGI. Unmatched junction bases numbered 3, after V lost 6 bases and J lost 6 bases. This CDR3 reads CASRVLAGNEQFF. The DNA for the CDR3 is TGTGCCAGCAGGGTACTAGCGGGCAATGAGCAGTTCTTC.

This clonotype was seen more than once but under ten times. V usage is TRBV4-2 and J usage is TRBJ1-2; unclear D gene. The germline gives CDR1 LGHNA, CDR2 YNFKEQ. CDR3 length: 10 amino acids. The V and J ends lost 0 bases and 7 bases respectively, with 0 bases between them. The CDR3 nucleotides read TGTGCCAGCAGCCAAGATGGCTACACCTTC. It translates to CASSQDGYTF.

Details on this clonotype: A junction boundary mismatches the germline segment, possibly from a read error. The CDR3 reads CACSSTPGTSGFF. CDR3 nucleotides: TGTGCCTGCAGTTCCACCCCCGGGACTTCGGGGTTCTTC. This chain joins TRBV7-3 and TRBJ2-1; D is perhaps TRBD2 (6 bases). This CDR3 contains 13 residues. CDR1 is SGHTA, CDR2 FQGTGA, per germline.

This clonotype was detected ten times or more. The chain carries TRBV5-1 and TRBJ1-1; D not resolved. Trimming shortened V by 2 bases and J by 0 bases, and 5 bases separated the two germline ends. The CDR3 is 13 amino acids. Germline V gene sequence: CDR1 SGHRS, CDR2 YFSETQ. CDR3 protein: CASSFLVNTEAFF. In DNA form, the CDR3 reads TGCGCCAGCAGCTTCTTGGTGAACACTGAAGCTTTCTTT. The complete variable domain, with remaining parts taken from reference TRBV5-1 and TRBJ1-1, reads KAGVTQTPRYLIKTRGQQVTLSCSPISGHRSVSWYQQTPGQGLQFLFEYFSETQRNKGNFPGRFSGRQFSNSRSEMNVSTLELGDSALYLCASSFLVNTEAFFGQGTRLTVV.

This clonotype was seen a few times. The chain couples TRBV12-3 or TRBV12-4 to TRBJ2-7; TRBD2 aligns across 10 bases. The CDR3 has 16 amino acids. V lost 4 bases to trimming and J lost 3 bases; unmatched junction nucleotides: 9. The CDR3, as DNA: TGTGCCAGCAGTTCCCCCCTAGCGGGAGTAGGCTACGAGCAGTACTTC. As protein: CASSSPLAGVGYEQYF.

This clonotype was detected a few times. This chain joins TRBV6-5 and TRBJ1-3; the D gene is possibly TRBD1 (5 bases). The germline V and J ends were trimmed by 6 bases and 2 bases, with 11 bases remaining between them. In germline, CDR1 is MNHEY, CDR2 SVGAGI. This CDR3 contains 14 residues. This CDR3 reads CASSMGRTGNTIYF. The DNA of the CDR3 is TGTGCCAGCAGCATGGGACGGACTGGAAACACCATATATTTT.

This clonotype is labeled medium-sized. The chain recombines TRBV29-1 with TRBJ1-1; D uncertain. The germline V and J ends were trimmed by 2 bases and 0 bases, with 7 bases remaining between them. Germline loops: CDR1 SQVTM, CDR2 ANQGSEA. The CDR3 totals 13 residues. CDR3 protein: CSVETAMNTEAFF. For the CDR3, the DNA is TGCAGCGTTGAAACAGCGATGAACACTGAAGCTTTCTTT.

The chain has TRBV7-6 and TRBJ1-1, with 12 bases matching TRBD1. The CDR3 totals 15 residues. J lost 4 bases, V lost 4 bases, and 4 bases had no gene match. Germline CDR1 and CDR2: SGHVS and FNYEAQ. Written as DNA, the CDR3 is TGTGCCAGCAGCTCTGGGACAGGGGGCCCCACTGAAGCTTTCTTT. It codes for CASSSGTGGPTEAFF. The full variable domain, its missing parts supplied by reference TRBV7-6 and TRBJ1-1, is GAGVSQSPRYKVTKRGQDVALRCDPISGHVSLYWYRQALGQGPEFLTYFNYEAQQDKSGLPNDRFSAERPEGSISTLTIQRTEQRDSAMYRCASSSGTGGPTEAFFGQGTRLTVV.

The chain uses TRBV28 and TRBJ2-3; D uncertain. V was shortened by 4 bases and J by 4 bases, with 12 bases between the two germline ends. CDR1 and CDR2 (germline): MDHEN, SYDVKM. This CDR3 is built from 14 residues. The DNA for the CDR3 is TGTGCCAGCAGTTATAGGAGAAAGCCAGATACGCAGTATTTT. It encodes CASSYRRKPDTQYF. Full variable domain (rest looked up from reference TRBV28 and TRBJ2-3): DVKVTQSSRYLVKRTGEKVFLECVQDMDHENMFWYRQDPGLGLRLIYFSYDVKMKEKGDIPEGYSVSREKKERFSLILESASTNQTSMYLCASSYRRKPDTQYFGPGTRLTVL.

This clonotype was detected only a few times. The chain links TRBV5-1 to TRBJ1-2; TRBD1 aligns across 7 bases. Looked up from germline, CDR1 is SGHRS and CDR2 is YFSETQ. The CDR3 has 15 amino acids. Trimming cost V 0 bases and J 1 base; bases outside gene matches: 3. CDR3 coding DNA: TGCGCCAGCAGCTTGGATTGGGACAGTAACTATGGCTACACCTTC. This encodes CASSLDWDSNYGYTF.

This clonotype was recorded many times. CDR3 in DNA: TGTGCTAGTGGTTTGGTACAATCTCGGGGGGCCTGCACAGATACGCAGTATTTT. Protein: CASGLVQSRGACTDTQYF. The rearrangement links TRBV12-5 to TRBJ2-3, with a possible D match to TRBD2 (7 bases). Germline V gene data show CDR1 as LGHNT and CDR2 as FRNRAP. The CDR3 has 18 residues. V was pared by 0 bases and J by 1 base, with 17 bases between.

The chain has TRBV13 and TRBJ2-7, with 9 positions matching TRBD2. Germline assignment: CDR1 PRHDT and CDR2 FYEKMQ (reference sequence). V dropped 5 bases and J dropped 0; count of bases not matched to a gene: 8. The CDR3 loop spans 16 amino acids. CDR3 sequence: CASSRILAGFSYEQYF. CDR3 nucleotides: TGTGCCAGCAGCCGAATTCTAGCGGGGTTCTCCTACGAGCAGTACTTC.

In this sample, this clonotype turned up many times. The genes are TRBV7-9 and TRBJ1-3; 9 positions match TRBD1. The germline gives CDR1 SEHNR, CDR2 FQNEAQ (reference sequence). V lost 2 bases and J lost 1; bases outside the gene matches: 6. This CDR3 is built from 17 residues. The CDR3 protein is CASSLLRTGESGNTIYF. In DNA, the CDR3 is TGTGCCAGCAGCTTACTGCGGACAGGGGAGTCTGGAAACACCATATATTTT.

This clonotype was detected only a few times. The junction and the germline gene differ at one end; a read error may be behind it. This chain connects TRBV15 to TRBJ2-6; D gene uncertain. This CDR3 contains 15 residues. Germline V lookup: CDR1 LNHNV, CDR2 YYDKDF (reference sequence). In DNA form, the CDR3 reads TGTGCCACCAGCGGAGATAGATCTGGGGCCAACGTCCTGACTTTC. Protein product: CATSGDRSGANVLTF.

In this sample, this clonotype turned up many times. This sequence joins TRBV28 and TRBJ1-2; 11 bases are a match to TRBD1. This CDR3 has 19 amino acids. Germline CDR1 reads MDHEN; CDR2 reads SYDVKM. Losses at the gene ends were 5 bases for V and 3 bases for J; bases not matched to a gene: 17. The CDR3 DNA sequence: TGTGCCAGCAGTATAATCCCTCGGACAGGGGGCGCTCCGTACTATGGCTACACCTTC. Protein: CASSIIPRTGGAPYYGYTF.

This clonotype appeared many times. The chain is built from TRBV5-1 and TRBJ2-3; 8 positions agree with TRBD2. Unmatched junction bases numbered 4, after V lost 7 bases and J lost 0 bases. The germline V gene has CDR1 SGHRS and CDR2 YFSETQ. This CDR3 spans 14 amino acids. CDR3 in DNA: TGCGCCAGCGTCCGGGGGGGTAGCACAGATACGCAGTATTTT. It specifies CASVRGGSTDTQYF.